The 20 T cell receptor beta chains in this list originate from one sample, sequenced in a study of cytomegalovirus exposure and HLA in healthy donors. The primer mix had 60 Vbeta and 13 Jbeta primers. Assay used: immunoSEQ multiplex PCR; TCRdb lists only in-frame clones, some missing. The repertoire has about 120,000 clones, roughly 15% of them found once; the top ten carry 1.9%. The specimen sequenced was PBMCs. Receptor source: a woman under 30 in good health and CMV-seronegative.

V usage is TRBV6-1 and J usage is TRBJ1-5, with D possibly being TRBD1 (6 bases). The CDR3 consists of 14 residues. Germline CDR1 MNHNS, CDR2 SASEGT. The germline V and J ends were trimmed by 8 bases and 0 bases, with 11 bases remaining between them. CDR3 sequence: CASHHRDSNQPQHF. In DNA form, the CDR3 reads TGTGCCAGCCATCACAGGGATAGCAATCAGCCCCAGCATTTT.

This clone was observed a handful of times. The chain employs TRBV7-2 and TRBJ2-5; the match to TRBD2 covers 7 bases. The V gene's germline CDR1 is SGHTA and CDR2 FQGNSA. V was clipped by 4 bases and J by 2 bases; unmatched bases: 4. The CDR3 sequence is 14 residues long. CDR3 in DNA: TGTGCCAGCAGCTACCAGCGGGGACAAGAGACCCAGTACTTC. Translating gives CASSYQRGQETQYF.

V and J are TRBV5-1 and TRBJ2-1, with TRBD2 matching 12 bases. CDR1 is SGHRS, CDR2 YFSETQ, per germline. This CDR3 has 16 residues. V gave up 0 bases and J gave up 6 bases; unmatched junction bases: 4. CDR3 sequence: CASSLAGGLAGNEQFF. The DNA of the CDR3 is TGCGCCAGCAGCTTGGCGGGGGGACTAGCGGGCAATGAGCAGTTCTTC.

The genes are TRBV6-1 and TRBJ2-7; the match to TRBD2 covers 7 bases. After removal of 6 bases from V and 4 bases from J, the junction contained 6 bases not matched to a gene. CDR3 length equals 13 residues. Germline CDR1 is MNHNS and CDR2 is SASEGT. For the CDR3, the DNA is TGTGCCAGCAGGGAAAGCGGGACGTACGAGCAGTACTTC. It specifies CASRESGTYEQYF.

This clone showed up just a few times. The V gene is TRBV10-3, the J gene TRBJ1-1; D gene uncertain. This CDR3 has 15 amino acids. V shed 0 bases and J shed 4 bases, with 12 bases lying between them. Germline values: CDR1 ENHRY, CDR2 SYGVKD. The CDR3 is CAISESPPGVTEAFF. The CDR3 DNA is TGTGCCATCAGTGAGTCCCCCCCCGGAGTCACTGAAGCTTTCTTT.

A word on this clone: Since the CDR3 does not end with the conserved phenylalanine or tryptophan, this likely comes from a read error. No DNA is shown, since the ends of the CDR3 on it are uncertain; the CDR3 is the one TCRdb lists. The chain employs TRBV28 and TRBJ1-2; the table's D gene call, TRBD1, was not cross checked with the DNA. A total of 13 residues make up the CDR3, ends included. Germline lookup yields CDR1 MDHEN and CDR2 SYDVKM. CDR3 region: CASSSQQGSRTGV.

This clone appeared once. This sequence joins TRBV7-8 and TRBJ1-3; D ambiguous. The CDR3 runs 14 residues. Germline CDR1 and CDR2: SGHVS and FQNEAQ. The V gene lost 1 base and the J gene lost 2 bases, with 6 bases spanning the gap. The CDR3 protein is CASSLGGAGNTIYF. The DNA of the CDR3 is TGTGCCAGCAGCTTAGGGGGAGCTGGAAACACCATATATTTT.

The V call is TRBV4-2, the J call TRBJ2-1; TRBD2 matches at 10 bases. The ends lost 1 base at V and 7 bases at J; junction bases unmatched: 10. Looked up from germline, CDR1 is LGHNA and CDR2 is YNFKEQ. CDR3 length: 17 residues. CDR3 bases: TGTGCCAGCAGCCAAGCTGGAGCGGGGGGGCCGGGGAATGAGCAGTTCTTC. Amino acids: CASSQAGAGGPGNEQFF.

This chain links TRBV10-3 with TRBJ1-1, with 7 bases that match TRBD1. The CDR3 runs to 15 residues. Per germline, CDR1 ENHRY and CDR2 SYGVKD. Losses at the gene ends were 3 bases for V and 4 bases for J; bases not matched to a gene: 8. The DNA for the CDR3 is TGTGCCATCAGTGATCCGGGACAGTTGATCACTGAAGCTTTCTTT. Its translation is CAISDPGQLITEAFF.

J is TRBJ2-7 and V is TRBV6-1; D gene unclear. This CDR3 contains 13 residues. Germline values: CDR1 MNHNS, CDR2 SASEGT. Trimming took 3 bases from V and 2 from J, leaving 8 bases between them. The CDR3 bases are TGTGCCAGCAGTGAGGGCACCGCCTACGAGCAGTACTTC. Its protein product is CASSEGTAYEQYF.

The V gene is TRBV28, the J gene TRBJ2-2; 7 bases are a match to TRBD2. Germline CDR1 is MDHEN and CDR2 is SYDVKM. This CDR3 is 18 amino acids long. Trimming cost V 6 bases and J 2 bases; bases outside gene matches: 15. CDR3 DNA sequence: TGTGCCAGCAGCTCCCCACCGGGGCTAGCGGCCAACACCGGGGAGCTGTTTTTT. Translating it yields CASSSPPGLAANTGELFF.

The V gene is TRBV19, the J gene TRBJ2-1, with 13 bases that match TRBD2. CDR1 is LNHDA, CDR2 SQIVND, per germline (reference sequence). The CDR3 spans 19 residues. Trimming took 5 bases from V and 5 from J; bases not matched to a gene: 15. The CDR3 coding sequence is TGTGCCAGTAGTTCAGGACTAGCGGGAGTTCCCAACAATAACAATGAGCAGTTCTTC. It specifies CASSSGLAGVPNNNNEQFF.

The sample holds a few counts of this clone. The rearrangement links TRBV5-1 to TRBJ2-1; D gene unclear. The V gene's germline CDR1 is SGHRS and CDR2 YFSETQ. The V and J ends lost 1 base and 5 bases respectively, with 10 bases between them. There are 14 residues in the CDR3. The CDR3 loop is CASSLWLEHNEQFF. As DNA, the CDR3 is TGCGCCAGCAGCTTGTGGCTAGAACACAATGAGCAGTTCTTC.

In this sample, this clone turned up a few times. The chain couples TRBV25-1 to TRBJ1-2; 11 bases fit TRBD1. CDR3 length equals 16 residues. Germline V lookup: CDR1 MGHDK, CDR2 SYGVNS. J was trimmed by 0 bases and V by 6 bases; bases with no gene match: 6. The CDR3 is CASSPGQGDSNYGYTF. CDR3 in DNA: TGTGCCAGCAGCCCGGGACAGGGGGACTCTAACTATGGCTACACCTTC.

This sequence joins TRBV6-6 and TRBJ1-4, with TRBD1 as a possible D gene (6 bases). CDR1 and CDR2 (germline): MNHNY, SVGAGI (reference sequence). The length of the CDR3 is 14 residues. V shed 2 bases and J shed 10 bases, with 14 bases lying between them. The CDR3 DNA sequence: TGTGCCAGCAGTTACGAGGGGGTCGTCGGAAAACTGTTTTTT. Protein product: CASSYEGVVGKLFF.

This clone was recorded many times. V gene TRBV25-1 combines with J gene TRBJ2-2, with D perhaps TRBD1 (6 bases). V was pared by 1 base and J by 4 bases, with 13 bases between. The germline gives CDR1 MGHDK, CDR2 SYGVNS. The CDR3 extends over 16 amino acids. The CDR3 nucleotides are TGTGCCAGCAGTGAATCGGGCAGGGGAGCCACCGGGGAGCTGTTTTTT. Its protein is CASSESGRGATGELFF.

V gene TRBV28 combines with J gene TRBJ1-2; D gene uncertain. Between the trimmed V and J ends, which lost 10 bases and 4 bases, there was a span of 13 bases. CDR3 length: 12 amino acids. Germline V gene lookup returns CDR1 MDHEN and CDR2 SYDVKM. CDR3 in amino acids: CATTREFYGYTF. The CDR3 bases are TGTGCCACCACCCGGGAGTTCTATGGCTACACCTTC.

This CDR3 is CASRDRDEKLFF. The CDR3 bases are TGTGCCAGCCGGGACAGGGATGAAAAACTGTTTTTT. The V gene is TRBV2, the J gene TRBJ1-4, with TRBD1 identical over 9 bases. This CDR3 comprises 12 residues. CDR1 SNHLY and CDR2 FYNNEI come from the germline V gene. V was clipped by 8 bases and J by 6 bases; unmatched bases: 1.

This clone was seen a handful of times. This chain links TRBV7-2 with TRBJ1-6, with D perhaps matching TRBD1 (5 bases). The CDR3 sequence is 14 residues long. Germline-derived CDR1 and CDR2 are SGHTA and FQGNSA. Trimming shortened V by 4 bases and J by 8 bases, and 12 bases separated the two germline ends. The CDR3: CASSSLGGDSPLHF. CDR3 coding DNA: TGTGCCAGCAGCTCGTTGGGGGGTGATTCACCCCTCCACTTT.

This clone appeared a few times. The CDR3 protein is CASSPGGRALLSNEQFF. The CDR3 DNA reads TGTGCCAGCAGTCCCGGCGGGAGGGCCCTACTTAGCAATGAGCAGTTCTTC. The V gene is TRBV28, the J gene TRBJ2-1; TRBD2 aligns across 9 bases. From germline, CDR1 is MDHEN and CDR2 SYDVKM. V shed 5 bases, J shed 6 bases, and the junction held 14 bases outside the gene matches. CDR3 length equals 17 residues.